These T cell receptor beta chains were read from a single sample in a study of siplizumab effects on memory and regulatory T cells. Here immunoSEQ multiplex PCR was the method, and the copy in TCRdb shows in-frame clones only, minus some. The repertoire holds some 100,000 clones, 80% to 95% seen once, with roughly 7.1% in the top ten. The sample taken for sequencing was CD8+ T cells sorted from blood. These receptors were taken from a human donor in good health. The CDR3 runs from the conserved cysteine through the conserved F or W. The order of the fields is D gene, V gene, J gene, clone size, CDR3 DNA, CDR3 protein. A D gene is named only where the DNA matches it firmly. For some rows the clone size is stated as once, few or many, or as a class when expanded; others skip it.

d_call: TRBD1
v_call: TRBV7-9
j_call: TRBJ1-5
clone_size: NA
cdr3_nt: TGTGCCAGCAGTCTAGGCGGGACAGCAAGCCAGCCCCAGCATTTT
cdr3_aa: CASSLGGTASQPQHF

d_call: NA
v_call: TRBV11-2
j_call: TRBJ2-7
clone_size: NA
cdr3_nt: TGTGCCAGCAGCGCCGGAGAATCCTACGAGCAGTACTTC
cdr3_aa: CASSAGESYEQYF

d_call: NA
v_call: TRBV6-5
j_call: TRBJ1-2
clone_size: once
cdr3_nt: TGTGCCAGCAGTTACCGCCTCGGAAACAATTATGGCTACACCTTC
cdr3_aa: CASSYRLGNNYGYTF

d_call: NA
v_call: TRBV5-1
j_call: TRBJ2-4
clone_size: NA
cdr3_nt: TGCGCCAGCAGCTTGGCCCCAGGGCCGGGCATTCAGTACTTC
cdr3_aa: CASSLAPGPGIQYF

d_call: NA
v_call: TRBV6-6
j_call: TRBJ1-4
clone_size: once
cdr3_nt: TGTGCCAGCAGCCTTCTTCAGGGTTATGATGAAAAACTGTTTTTT
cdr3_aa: CASSLLQGYDEKLFF

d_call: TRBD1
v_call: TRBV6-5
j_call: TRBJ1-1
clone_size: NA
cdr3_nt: TGTGCCAGCAGATCCCGACAGGGGTACACTGAAGCTTTCTTT
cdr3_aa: CASRSRQGYTEAFF

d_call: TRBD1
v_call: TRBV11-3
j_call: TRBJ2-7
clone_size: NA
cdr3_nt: TGTGCCAGCAGCTTCGGGGACCGGGACAGGGTCCACGAGCAGTACTTC
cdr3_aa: CASSFGDRDRVHEQYF

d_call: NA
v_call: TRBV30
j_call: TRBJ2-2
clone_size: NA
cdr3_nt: TGTGCCTGGAACCCGGGCGGGGAGCTGTTTTTT
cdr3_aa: CAWNPGGELFF

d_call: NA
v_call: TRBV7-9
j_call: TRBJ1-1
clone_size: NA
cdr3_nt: TGTGCCAGCAGCTCAATGGACAGTAAGAACACTGAAGCTTTCTTT
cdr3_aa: CASSSMDSKNTEAFF

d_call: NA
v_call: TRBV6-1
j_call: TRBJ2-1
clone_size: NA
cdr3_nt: TGTGCCAGCAGTGAGTTCAGGGAGGATGAGCAGTTCTTC
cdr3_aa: CASSEFREDEQFF

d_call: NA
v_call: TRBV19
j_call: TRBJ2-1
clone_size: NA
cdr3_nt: TGTGCCAGTGGCTCTTCTCTAGTAAGTGAGCAGTTCTTC
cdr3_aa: CASGSSLVSEQFF

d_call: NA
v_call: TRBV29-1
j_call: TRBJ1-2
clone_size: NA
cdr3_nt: TGCAGCGTTGAATCGGCGGGCTACACCTTC
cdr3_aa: CSVESAGYTF

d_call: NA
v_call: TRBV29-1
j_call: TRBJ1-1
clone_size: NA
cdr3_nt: TGCAGCGTTGTCGGACAGAACACTGAAGCTTTCTTT
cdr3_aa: CSVVGQNTEAFF

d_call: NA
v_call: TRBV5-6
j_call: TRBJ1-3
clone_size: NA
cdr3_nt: TGTGCCAGCAGCTCCGGGACACGGTCATATTTT
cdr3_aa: CASSSGTRSYF

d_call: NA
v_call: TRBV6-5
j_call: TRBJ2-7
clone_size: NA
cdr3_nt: TGTGCCAGCAGTTTAGGGGTAACCTACGAGCAGTACTTC
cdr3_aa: CASSLGVTYEQYF

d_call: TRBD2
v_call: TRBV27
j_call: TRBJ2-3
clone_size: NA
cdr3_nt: TGTGCCAGCAGTCCCCCCAGCGGGGTCCGGGGAGATACGCAGTATTTT
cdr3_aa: CASSPPSGVRGDTQYF

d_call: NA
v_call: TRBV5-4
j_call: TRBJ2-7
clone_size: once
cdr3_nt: TGTGCCAGCAGCTCCGTCTCGGGGGTTGCCGACGAGCAGTACTTC
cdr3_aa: CASSSVSGVADEQYF

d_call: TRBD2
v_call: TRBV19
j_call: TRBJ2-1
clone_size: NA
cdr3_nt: TGTGCCAGTAGTATGGAAGGGACTAGCGGGAGAAGCGAGCAGTTCTTC
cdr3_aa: CASSMEGTSGRSEQFF

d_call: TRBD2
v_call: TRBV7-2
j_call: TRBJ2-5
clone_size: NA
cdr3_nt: TGTGCCAGCAGCCCCCGCGGAAGCGGGAGGGTCCTGCAAGAGACCCAGTACTTC
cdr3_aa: CASSPRGSGRVLQETQYF

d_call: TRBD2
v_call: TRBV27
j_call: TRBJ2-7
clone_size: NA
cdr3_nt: TGTGCCAGCAGTCCCCTACTAGCGGGGGCCCCTAATCGTTACGAGCAGTACTTC
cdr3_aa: CASSPLLAGAPNRYEQYF

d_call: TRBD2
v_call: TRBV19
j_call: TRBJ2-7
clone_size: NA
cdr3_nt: TGTGCCAGTAGTATGGGACTAGCTAACGAGCAGTACTTC
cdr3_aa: CASSMGLANEQYF

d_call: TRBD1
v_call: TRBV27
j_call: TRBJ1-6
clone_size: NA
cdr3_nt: TGTGCCAGCAGTTGGGACAGGGCTTCACCCCTCCACTTT
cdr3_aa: CASSWDRASPLHF

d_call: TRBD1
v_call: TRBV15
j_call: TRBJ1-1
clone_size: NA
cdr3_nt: TGTGCCAACGACACAGGGGATGAAGGGTACACTGAAGCTTTCTTT
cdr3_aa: CANDTGDEGYTEAFF

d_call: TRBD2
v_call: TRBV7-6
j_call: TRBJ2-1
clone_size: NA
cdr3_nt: TGTGCCAGCAGCCTAGGGACTAGCGGGAGTATTGAGCAGTTCTTC
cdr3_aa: CASSLGTSGSIEQFF

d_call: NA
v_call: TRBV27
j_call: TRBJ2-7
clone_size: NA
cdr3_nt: TGTGCCAGCAGTAAACAGGACCTCTCCTACGAGCAGTACTTC
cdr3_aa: CASSKQDLSYEQYF

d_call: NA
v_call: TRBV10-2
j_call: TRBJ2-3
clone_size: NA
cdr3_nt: TGCGCCAGCAGTGAAGAGGGTTTTTCAGATACGCAGTATTTT
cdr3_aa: CASSEEGFSDTQYF

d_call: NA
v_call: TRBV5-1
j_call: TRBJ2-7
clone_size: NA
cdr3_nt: TGCGCCAGCAGCTTGGAGTATGAGGGAGCAGGGGACGCTGAGCAGTACTTC
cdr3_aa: CASSLEYEGAGDAEQYF

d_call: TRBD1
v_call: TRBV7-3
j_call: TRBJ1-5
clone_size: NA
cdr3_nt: TGTGCCAGCAGCTTAACCGGGACAGGGTCTAAGGCCAATCAGCCCCAGCATTTT
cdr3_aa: CASSLTGTGSKANQPQHF

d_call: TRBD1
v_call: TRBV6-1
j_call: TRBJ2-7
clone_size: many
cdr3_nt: TGTGCCAGCAGTGATAGACAGGGGAACTCAGACGAGCAGTACTTC
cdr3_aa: CASSDRQGNSDEQYF

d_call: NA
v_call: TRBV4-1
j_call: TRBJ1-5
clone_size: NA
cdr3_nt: TGCGCCAGCAGCCAAGACAGGACCTATAGCAATCAGCCCCAGCATTTT
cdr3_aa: CASSQDRTYSNQPQHF

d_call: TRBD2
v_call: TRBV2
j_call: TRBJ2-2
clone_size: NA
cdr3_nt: TGTGCCAGCAGTGACGGGCTAGCGGTGTTCACCGGGGAGCTGTTTTTT
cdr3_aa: CASSDGLAVFTGELFF

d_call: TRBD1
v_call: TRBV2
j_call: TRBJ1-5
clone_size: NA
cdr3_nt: TGTGCCAGCAGAACCGGGACAGGGTATCAGCCCCAGCATTTT
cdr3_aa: CASRTGTGYQPQHF

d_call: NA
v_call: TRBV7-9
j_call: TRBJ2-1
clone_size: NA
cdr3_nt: TGTGCCAGCAGCTTAGTCGCGGCCAATGAGCAGTTCTTC
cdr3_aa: CASSLVAANEQFF

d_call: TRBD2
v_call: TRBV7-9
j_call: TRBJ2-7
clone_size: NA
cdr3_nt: TGTGCCAGCAGCTTAGCCACTAGCGGGAGGGCCGAGCAGTACTTC
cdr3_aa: CASSLATSGRAEQYF

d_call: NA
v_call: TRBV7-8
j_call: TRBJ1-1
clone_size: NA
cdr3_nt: TGTGCCAGCAGCCAGGACAGCGGGAACACTGAAGCTTTCTTT
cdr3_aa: CASSQDSGNTEAFF

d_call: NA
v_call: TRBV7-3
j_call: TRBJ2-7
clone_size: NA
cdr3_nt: TGTGCCAGCAGCTTAAGAGCCGGGACGGCTTCCTACGAGCAGTACTTC
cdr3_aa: CASSLRAGTASYEQYF

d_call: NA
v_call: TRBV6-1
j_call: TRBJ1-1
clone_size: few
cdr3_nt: TGTGCCAGCAGCCTGACCTCGGCGGAGTCAGAAGCTTTCTTT
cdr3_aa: CASSLTSAESEAFF

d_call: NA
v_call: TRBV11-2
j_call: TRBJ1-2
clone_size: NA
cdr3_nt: TGTGCCAGCAGCTTAACGCAGGCAAATGGCTACACCTTC
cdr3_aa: CASSLTQANGYTF

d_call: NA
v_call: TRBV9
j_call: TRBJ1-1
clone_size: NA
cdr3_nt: TGTGCCAGCAGCGTAGAAGGCGGGGAGTTGGGGGAAGAAGCTTTCTTT
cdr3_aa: CASSVEGGELGEEAFF